This TCR beta chain originates from a study of CD8 T cells in ankylosing spondylitis. Study observations and caveats: Disease-linked clones were reportedly significantly enriched in matched ankylosing spondylitis synovial fluid. What seemed typical of ankylosing spondylitis blood was a TCR beta motif built from eight highly homologous variants.

16 amino acids form the CDR3, both terminal residues included. Germline V lookup: CDR1 MNHEY, CDR2 SVGAGI. In the case of this clonotype: As yet, its antigen is unknown. No DNA is shown, since the ends of the CDR3 on it are uncertain; the CDR3 is the one TCRdb lists.

TCRdb itself ran the 5' RACE reads through MiXCR, one entry per CDR3 protein. Altogether some 840,000 distinct CDR3 sequences are present, about 11% being singletons, with the ten largest covering 0.51%. V gene TRBV6-5 combines with J gene TRBJ2-5. The receptor was derived from a male donor with ankylosing spondylitis. Sequencing input: blood, either unsorted or a sorted T cell fraction (not recorded which). The CDR3 loop is CASSYSGQAVVETQYF.